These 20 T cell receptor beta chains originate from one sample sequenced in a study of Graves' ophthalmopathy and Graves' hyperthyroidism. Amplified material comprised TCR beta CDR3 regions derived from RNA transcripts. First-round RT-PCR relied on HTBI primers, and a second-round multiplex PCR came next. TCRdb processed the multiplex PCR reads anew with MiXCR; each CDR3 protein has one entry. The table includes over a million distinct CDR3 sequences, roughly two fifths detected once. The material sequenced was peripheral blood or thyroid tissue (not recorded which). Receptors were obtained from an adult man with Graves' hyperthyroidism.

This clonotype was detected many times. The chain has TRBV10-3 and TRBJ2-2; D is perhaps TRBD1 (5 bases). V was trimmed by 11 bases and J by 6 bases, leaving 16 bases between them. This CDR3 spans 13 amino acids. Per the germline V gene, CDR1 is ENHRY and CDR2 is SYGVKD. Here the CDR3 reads CAARQSGSGELFF. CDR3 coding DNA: TGTGCCGCCCGACAGTCAGGATCCGGGGAGCTGTTTTTT.

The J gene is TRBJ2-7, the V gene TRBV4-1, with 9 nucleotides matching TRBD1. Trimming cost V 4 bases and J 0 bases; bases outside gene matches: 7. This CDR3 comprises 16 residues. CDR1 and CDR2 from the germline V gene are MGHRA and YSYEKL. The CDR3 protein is CASSRAGTGTSYEQYF. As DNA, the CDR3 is TGCGCCAGCAGCCGTGCCGGGACAGGGACCTCCTACGAGCAGTACTTC.

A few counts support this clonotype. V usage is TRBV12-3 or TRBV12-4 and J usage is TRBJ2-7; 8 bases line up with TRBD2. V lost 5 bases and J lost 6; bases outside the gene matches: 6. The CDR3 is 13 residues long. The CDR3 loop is CASSAGTRSEQYF. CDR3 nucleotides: TGTGCCAGCAGTGCCGGGACTAGGAGCGAGCAGTACTTC.

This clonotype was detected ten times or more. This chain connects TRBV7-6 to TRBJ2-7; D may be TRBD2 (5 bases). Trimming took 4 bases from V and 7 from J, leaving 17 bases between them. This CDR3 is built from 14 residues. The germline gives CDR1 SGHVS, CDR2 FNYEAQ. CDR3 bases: TGTGCCAGCAGCTCCCGGGAAGGACCGCTAGAGCAGTACTTC. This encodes CASSSREGPLEQYF.

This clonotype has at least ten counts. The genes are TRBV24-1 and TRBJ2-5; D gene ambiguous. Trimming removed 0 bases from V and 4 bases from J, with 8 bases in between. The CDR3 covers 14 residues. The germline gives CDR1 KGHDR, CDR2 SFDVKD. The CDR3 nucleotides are TGTGCCACCAGTGATTTGGGCGTCGGAGAGACCCAGTACTTC. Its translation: CATSDLGVGETQYF.

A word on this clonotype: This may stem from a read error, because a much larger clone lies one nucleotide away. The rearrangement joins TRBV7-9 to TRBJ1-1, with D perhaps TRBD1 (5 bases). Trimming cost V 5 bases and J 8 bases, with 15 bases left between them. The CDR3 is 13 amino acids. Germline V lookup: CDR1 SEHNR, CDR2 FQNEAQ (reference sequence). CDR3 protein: CASSLRTRGEAFF. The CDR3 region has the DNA TGTGCCAGCAGCCTTCGGACAAGAGGAGAAGCTTTCTTT.

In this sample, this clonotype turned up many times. The CDR3 sequence is CASSQSGSNQPQHF. DNA for the CDR3: TGTGCCAGCAGCCAATCAGGGAGCAATCAGCCCCAGCATTTT. The gene calls are TRBV4-2 and TRBJ1-5; D perhaps matches TRBD1 (5 bases). This CDR3 is 14 amino acids long. Germline-derived CDR1 and CDR2 are LGHNA and YNFKEQ. V was clipped by 2 bases and J by 1 base, with 6 bases between them.

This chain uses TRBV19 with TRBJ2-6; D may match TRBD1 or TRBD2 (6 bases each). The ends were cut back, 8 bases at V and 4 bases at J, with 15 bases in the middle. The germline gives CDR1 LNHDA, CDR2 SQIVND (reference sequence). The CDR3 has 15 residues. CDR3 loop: CASEDRGLGANVLTF. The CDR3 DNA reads TGTGCCAGTGAGGATCGGGGGCTCGGGGCCAACGTCCTGACTTTC.

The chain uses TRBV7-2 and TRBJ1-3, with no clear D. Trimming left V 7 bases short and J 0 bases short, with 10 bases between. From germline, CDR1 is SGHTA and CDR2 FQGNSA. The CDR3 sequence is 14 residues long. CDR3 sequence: CASTRTISGNTIYF. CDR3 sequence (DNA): TGTGCCAGCACCCGCACGATCTCTGGAAACACCATATATTTT.

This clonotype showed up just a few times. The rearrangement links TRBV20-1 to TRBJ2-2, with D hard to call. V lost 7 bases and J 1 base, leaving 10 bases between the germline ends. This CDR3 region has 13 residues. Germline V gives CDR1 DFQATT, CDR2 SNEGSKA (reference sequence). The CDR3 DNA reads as TGCAGTGTCCCGGGCGGGAACACCGGGGAGCTGTTTTTT. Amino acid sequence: CSVPGGNTGELFF.

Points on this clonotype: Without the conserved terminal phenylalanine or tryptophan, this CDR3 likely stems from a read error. The chain's CDR3 is CAWTQTLAGPQHC. DNA of the CDR3: TGTGCCTGGACCCAAACTCTGGCAGGGCCCCAGCATTGT. The chain employs TRBV30 and TRBJ1-5; D not resolved. CDR3 size: 13 residues. V was trimmed by 4 bases and J by 9 bases, leaving 16 bases between them. Germline CDR1 and CDR2: GTSNPN and SVGIG (reference sequence).

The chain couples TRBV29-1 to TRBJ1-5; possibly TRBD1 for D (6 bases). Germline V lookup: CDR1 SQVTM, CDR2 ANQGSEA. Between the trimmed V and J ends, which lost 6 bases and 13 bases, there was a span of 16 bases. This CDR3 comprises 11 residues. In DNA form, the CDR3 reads TGCAGCGTCCGGCAGGGGCCAAATCAGCATTTT. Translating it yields CSVRQGPNQHF.

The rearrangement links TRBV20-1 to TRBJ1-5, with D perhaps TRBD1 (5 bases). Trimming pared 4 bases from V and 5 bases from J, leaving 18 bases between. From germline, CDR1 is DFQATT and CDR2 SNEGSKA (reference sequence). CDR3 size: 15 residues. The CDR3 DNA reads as TGCAGTGCTACTCCTTTTGACAGTTCCCATCAGCCCCAGCATTTT. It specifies CSATPFDSSHQPQHF.

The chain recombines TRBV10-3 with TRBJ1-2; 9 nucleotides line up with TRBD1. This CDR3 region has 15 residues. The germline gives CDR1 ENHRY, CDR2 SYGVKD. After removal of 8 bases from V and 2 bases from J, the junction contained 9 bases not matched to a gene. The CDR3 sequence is CAIQPGTGWNYGYTF. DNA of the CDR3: TGTGCCATCCAGCCCGGGACAGGGTGGAACTATGGCTACACCTTC.

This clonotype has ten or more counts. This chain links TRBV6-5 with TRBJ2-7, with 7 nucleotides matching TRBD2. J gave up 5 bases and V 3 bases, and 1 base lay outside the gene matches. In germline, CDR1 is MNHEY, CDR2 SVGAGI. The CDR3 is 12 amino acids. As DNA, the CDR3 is TGTGCCAGCAGTTATGGGAGGGACGAGCAGTACTTC. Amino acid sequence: CASSYGRDEQYF.

The CDR3 is CAISVGQGIHEQYF. CDR3 sequence (DNA): TGTGCCATCAGTGTCGGTCAGGGGATCCACGAGCAGTACTTC. This sequence joins TRBV10-3 and TRBJ2-7; perhaps TRBD1 as D (6 bases). Germline-derived CDR1 and CDR2 are ENHRY and SYGVKD. The germline V and J ends were trimmed by 4 bases and 5 bases, with 15 bases remaining between them. This CDR3 comprises 14 residues.

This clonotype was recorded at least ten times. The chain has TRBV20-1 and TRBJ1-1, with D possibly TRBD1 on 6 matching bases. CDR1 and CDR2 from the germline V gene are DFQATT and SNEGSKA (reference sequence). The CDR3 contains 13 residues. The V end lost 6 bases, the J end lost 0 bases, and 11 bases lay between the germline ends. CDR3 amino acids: CSAPGHLNTEAFF. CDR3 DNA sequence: TGCAGTGCCCCGGGACATTTGAACACTGAAGCTTTCTTT.

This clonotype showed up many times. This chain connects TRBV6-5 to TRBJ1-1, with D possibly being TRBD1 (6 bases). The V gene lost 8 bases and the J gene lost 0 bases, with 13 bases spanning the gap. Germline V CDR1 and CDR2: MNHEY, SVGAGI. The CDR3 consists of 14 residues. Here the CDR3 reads CASGARTVNTEAFF. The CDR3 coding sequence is TGTGCCAGCGGGGCCCGGACAGTGAACACTGAAGCTTTCTTT.

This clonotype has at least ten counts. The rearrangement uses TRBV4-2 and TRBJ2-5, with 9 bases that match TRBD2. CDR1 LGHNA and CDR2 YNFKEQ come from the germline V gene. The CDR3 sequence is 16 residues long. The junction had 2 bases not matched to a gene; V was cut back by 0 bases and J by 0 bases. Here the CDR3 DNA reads TGTGCCAGCAGCCAAGAGGGCGGGAGGGACCAAGAGACCCAGTACTTC. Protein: CASSQEGGRDQETQYF.

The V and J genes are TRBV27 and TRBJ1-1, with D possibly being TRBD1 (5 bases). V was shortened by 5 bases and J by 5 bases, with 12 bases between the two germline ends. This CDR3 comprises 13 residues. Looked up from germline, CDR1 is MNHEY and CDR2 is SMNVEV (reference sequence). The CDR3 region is CASSPGLSTEAFF. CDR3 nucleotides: TGTGCCAGCAGTCCAGGGCTTTCGACTGAAGCTTTCTTT.